The 21 T cell receptor beta chains below all came from one sample that was sequenced in a study of T-cell reconstitution after alpha-beta-depleted transplantation in children. It was with unique molecular identifiers that the TCRbeta library was prepared. TCRdb re-analysed the PCR reads in MiXCR, keeping a single row per CDR3 protein. This sample has approximately 400,000 distinct CDR3 sequences, with around 9.9% found just once. The sequencing here drew on PBMCs from the stem cell graft donor, taken from the stem cell graft. Receptors originate from a human donor who donated a stem cell graft to a child with acute myeloid leukemia.

This clonotype was recorded many times. The chain employs TRBV21-1 and TRBJ1-4; the D call in the table, TRBD1, was not verified against the DNA. TRBV21-1 is designated a pseudogene. CDR3 length: 18 residues. CDR3 sequence: CASSVDRGSSVANEKLFF. In nucleotides, the CDR3 is TGTGCCAGCAGTGTCGACAGGGGGTCGTCGGTTGCTAATGAAAAACTGTTTTTT.

This clonotype showed up many times. The rearrangement uses TRBV12-3 or TRBV12-4 and TRBJ2-1, with TRBD2 matching 9 bases. The CDR3 has 12 amino acids. V lost 2 bases to trimming and J lost 15 bases; unmatched junction nucleotides: 5. The CDR3 protein is CASSLMAGGLFF. In nucleotides, the CDR3 is TGTGCCAGCAGTTTAATGGCGGGGGGGCTGTTCTTC.

This clonotype turned up a few times. The J gene is TRBJ2-1, the V gene TRBV9; 13 positions match TRBD2. The CDR3 has 14 residues. Per the germline V gene, CDR1 is SGDLS and CDR2 is YYNGEE. J lost 10 bases, V lost 2 bases, and 3 bases had no gene match. CDR3 protein: CASSVGLAGREQFF. For the CDR3, the DNA is TGTGCCAGCAGCGTGGGACTAGCGGGAAGAGAGCAGTTCTTC.

This clonotype has a count of ten or more. The V gene is TRBV20-1, the J gene TRBJ2-4; D gene unclear. CDR1 and CDR2 (germline): DFQATT, SNEGSKA (reference sequence). Trimming took 4 bases from V and 3 from J, leaving 13 bases between them. The CDR3 runs 14 residues. Here the CDR3 reads CSANTRALKNIQYF. In nucleotides, the CDR3 is TGCAGTGCTAACACGAGAGCTCTCAAAAACATTCAGTACTTC.

Ten or more counts support this clonotype. This chain joins TRBV18 and TRBJ2-3, with TRBD1 matching over 11 bases. The CDR3 length is 15 residues. Per germline, CDR1 KGHSH and CDR2 LQKENI. Trimming removed 3 bases from V and 5 bases from J; junction bases left unmatched: 4. The DNA of the CDR3 is TGTGCCAGCTCACCGAGGACAGGGGGCATAGATACGCAGTATTTT. This translates into CASSPRTGGIDTQYF.

This clonotype was detected a few times. This chain joins TRBV20-1 and TRBJ1-6; the D gene is possibly TRBD1 (5 bases). The CDR3 totals 16 residues. The germline V gene has CDR1 DFQATT and CDR2 SNEGSKA (reference sequence). V dropped 1 base and J dropped 5 bases, with 15 bases sitting between them. CDR3 bases: TGCAGTGCTAGAGCCCCTTGGAGGGGAGATAATTCACCCCTCCACTTT. It yields the protein CSARAPWRGDNSPLHF.

This clonotype was seen at least ten times. The V gene is TRBV7-2, the J gene TRBJ1-3; D not resolved. Trimming took 6 bases from V and 3 from J, leaving 12 bases between them. The length of the CDR3 is 14 residues. Germline V gene data show CDR1 as SGHTA and CDR2 as FQGNSA. The chain's CDR3 is CASRAPGGGNTIYF. CDR3 sequence (DNA): TGTGCCAGCAGGGCCCCGGGCGGTGGAAACACCATATATTTT.

In DNA, the CDR3 is TGTGCCAGCAGCTTGTGGCAGCAGAACACTGAAGCTTTCTTT. This gives the protein CASSLWQQNTEAFF. V gene TRBV5-6 combines with J gene TRBJ1-1; D is ambiguous. V was shortened by 1 base and J by 1 base, with 8 bases between the two germline ends. The V gene's germline CDR1 is SGHDT and CDR2 YYEEEE. The CDR3 totals 14 residues.

The chain links TRBV3-1 to TRBJ1-3; no clear D gene. Germline lookup yields CDR1 LGHDT and CDR2 YNNKEL (reference sequence). The V end lost 11 bases, the J end lost 3 bases, and 26 bases lay between the germline ends. CDR3 length: 17 amino acids. The CDR3 spells CACCQVAGFAYGNTIYF. In DNA, the CDR3 is TGTGCCTGCTGCCAAGTTGCCGGGTTTGCGTATGGAAACACCATATATTTT.

The rearrangement links TRBV29-1 to TRBJ2-5, with a possible D match to TRBD1 (6 bases). The length of the CDR3 is 14 residues. The germline V gene encodes CDR1 SQVTM and CDR2 ANQGSEA. With 0 bases removed from V and 2 bases from J, the gap between germline ends came to 10 bases. CDR3 loop: CSVEEDRLQETQYF. In nucleotides, the CDR3 is TGCAGCGTTGAAGAAGACAGGTTACAAGAGACCCAGTACTTC.

The chain carries TRBV6-2 or TRBV6-3 and TRBJ2-1, with a possible D match to TRBD2 (5 bases). The CDR3 has 15 amino acids. Looked up from germline, CDR1 is MNHEY and CDR2 is SVGEGT. The ends were cut back, 2 bases at V and 2 bases at J, with 10 bases in the middle. The CDR3 nucleotides are TGTGCCAGCAGTTACCCCGGGGTCGCCTACAATGAGCAGTTCTTC. Its protein product is CASSYPGVAYNEQFF.

The chain recombines TRBV7-2 with TRBJ1-3; D remains unclear. V was cut by 5 bases and J by 4 bases, with 15 bases left in between. The CDR3 has 15 amino acids. Germline CDR1 SGHTA, CDR2 FQGNSA. The CDR3 nucleotides read TGTGCCAGCAGCCCGTGGGCGGCATCGGGAAACACCATATATTTT. Protein sequence: CASSPWAASGNTIYF.

This clonotype was seen at least ten times. The chain couples TRBV29-1 to TRBJ2-5, with D perhaps being TRBD1 or TRBD2 (5 bases each). The V and J ends lost 4 bases and 4 bases respectively, with 13 bases between them. This CDR3 region has 13 residues. Germline values: CDR1 SQVTM, CDR2 ANQGSEA. The CDR3 here is CSVAPGRRETQYF. The CDR3 coding sequence is TGCAGCGTTGCGCCGGGACGTCGAGAGACCCAGTACTTC.

The sample holds a few counts of this clonotype. The gene calls are TRBV9 and TRBJ2-5; TRBD1 or TRBD2 may be the D gene (5 bases each). The CDR3 runs 14 residues. From germline, CDR1 is SGDLS and CDR2 YYNGEE. Trimming left V 4 bases short and J 4 bases short, with 14 bases between. In DNA form, the CDR3 reads TGTGCCAGCAGCCCTTGGGGCGGAGGAGAGACCCAGTACTTC. This sequence encodes CASSPWGGGETQYF. The full variable domain, in which reference TRBV9 and TRBJ2-5 provide the parts outside the CDR3, is DSGVTQTPKHLITATGQRVTLRCSPRSGDLSVYWYQQSLDQGLQFLIQYYNGEERAKGNILERFSAQQFPDLHSELNLSSLELGDSALYFCASSPWGGGETQYFGPGTRLLVL.

The chain has TRBV7-3 and TRBJ2-2; D possibly uses TRBD1 or TRBD2 (6 bases each). The CDR3 contains 16 residues. Looked up from germline, CDR1 is SGHTA and CDR2 is FQGTGA. Between the trimmed V and J ends, which lost 3 bases and 1 base, there was a span of 12 bases. The DNA for the CDR3 is TGTGCCAGCAGCTTGGGGGGACAAAAGAACACCGGGGAGCTGTTTTTT. Protein: CASSLGGQKNTGELFF.

This clonotype appeared a few times. CDR3 region: CASSYFGGTDTQYF. CDR3 in DNA: TGTGCCAGCAGTTACTTCGGGGGTACAGATACGCAGTATTTT. The chain uses TRBV6-5 and TRBJ2-3; a possible D gene is TRBD2 (6 bases). Trimming left V 1 base short and J 3 bases short, with 8 bases between. Germline V gene lookup returns CDR1 MNHEY and CDR2 SVGAGI. The CDR3 has 14 amino acids.

The chain employs TRBV20-1 and TRBJ1-5; perhaps TRBD1 as D (5 bases). V lost 6 bases and J lost 0, with 12 bases in between. CDR1 is DFQATT and CDR2 is SNEGSKA in the germline V gene (reference sequence). This CDR3 spans 14 amino acids. The CDR3 bases are TGCAGTGCCGTAGACAGATTTAGCAATCAGCCCCAGCATTTT. Translation gives CSAVDRFSNQPQHF.

This clonotype was counted only a few times. The chain combines TRBV3-1 with TRBJ2-2, with TRBD2 as a possible D gene (6 bases). Looked up from germline, CDR1 is LGHDT and CDR2 is YNNKEL (reference sequence). This CDR3 is 21 amino acids long. V was trimmed by 1 base and J by 6 bases, leaving 30 bases between them. CDR3 sequence: CASSQAQTLVATDGGSGELFF. DNA for the CDR3: TGTGCCAGCAGCCAAGCTCAAACGTTGGTCGCGACCGACGGGGGATCCGGGGAGCTGTTTTTT.

This clonotype was detected only a few times. The J gene is TRBJ2-1, the V gene TRBV11-1, with D possibly matching TRBD2 (6 bases). The germline CDR1 and CDR2 sequences are SGHAT and FQDESV (reference sequence). The CDR3 length is 15 residues. V lost 5 bases, J lost 0 bases, and 11 bases lay in between. Here the CDR3 DNA reads TGTGCCAGCAGCAGGGACTTCGGCTCCTACAATGAGCAGTTCTTC. Its translation is CASSRDFGSYNEQFF. Filled out from reference TRBV11-1 and TRBJ2-1, the complete variable domain reads EAEVAQSPRYKITEKSQAVAFWCDPISGHATLYWYRQILGQGPELLVQFQDESVVDDSQLPKDRFSAERLKGVDSTLKIQPAELGDSAMYLCASSRDFGSYNEQFFGPGTRLTVL.

This clonotype was seen only a few times. V usage is TRBV5-1 and J usage is TRBJ2-3, with 7 bases aligning to TRBD2. V shed 2 bases, J shed 6 bases, and the junction held 9 bases outside the gene matches. This CDR3 is 15 amino acids long. CDR1 is SGHRS and CDR2 is YFSETQ in the germline V gene. CDR3 residues: CASSFSGLVVDTQYF. In nucleotides, the CDR3 is TGCGCCAGCAGCTTTTCCGGACTAGTTGTGGATACGCAGTATTTT.

This clonotype occurred a few times. V is TRBV3-1 and J is TRBJ1-4, with D perhaps matching TRBD1 (5 bases). The V end was cut by 4 bases, the J end by 7 bases, with 10 bases between. CDR3 size: 13 residues. Germline assignment: CDR1 LGHDT and CDR2 YNNKEL (reference sequence). This CDR3 reads CASSPTGGEKLFF. The CDR3 nucleotides are TGTGCCAGCAGCCCCACAGGCGGTGAAAAACTGTTTTTT.